The 8 T cell receptor beta chains below all came from one sample that was sequenced in a study of T cells after yellow fever vaccination. Via MiXCR, TCRdb re-called the 5' RACE reads, giving one row per CDR3 protein. The sample consists of 300,000 to 400,000 distinct CDR3 sequences, roughly 4.3% of them appearing once. Sample: PBMCs, taken 5 days after the yellow fever booster vaccination. The source is a man between 18 and 29 years old who received the YFV17D yellow fever vaccine.

The CDR3 DNA sequence: TGTGCCAGCAGCTTAGCACTATTTTTGGGGTCGGGAGACAATGAGCAGTTCTTC. This sequence encodes CASSLALFLGSGDNEQFF. This chain links TRBV7-6 with TRBJ2-1; D may be TRBD2 (6 bases). V shed 0 bases and J shed 5 bases, with 20 bases lying between them. The germline gives CDR1 SGHVS, CDR2 FNYEAQ. This CDR3 comprises 18 residues.

This clonotype came up a few times. This chain links TRBV7-2 with TRBJ1-5; D is unresolved. Trimming pared 3 bases from V and 4 bases from J, leaving 13 bases between. CDR1 SGHTA and CDR2 FQGNSA come from the germline V gene. The CDR3 extends over 15 amino acids. CDR3 protein: CASSLERTRNQPQHF. The DNA of the CDR3 is TGTGCCAGCAGCTTGGAGCGAACTAGAAATCAGCCCCAGCATTTT.

This clonotype was found a few times. This chain joins TRBV20-1 and TRBJ2-3, with 9 nucleotides matching TRBD1. Germline CDR1 is DFQATT and CDR2 is SNEGSKA (reference sequence). This CDR3 spans 15 amino acids. Trimming removed 5 bases from V and 0 bases from J; junction bases left unmatched: 6. CDR3 bases: TGCAGTGCTGGCAGACAGGGGGGGAGCACAGATACGCAGTATTTT. Amino acids: CSAGRQGGSTDTQYF.

J is TRBJ2-3 and V is TRBV27, with D maybe TRBD1 (7 bases). CDR1 and CDR2 from the germline V gene are MNHEY and SMNVEV (reference sequence). The V end lost 3 bases, the J end lost 5 bases, and 18 bases lay between the germline ends. The CDR3 has 16 residues. The CDR3 DNA sequence: TGTGCCAGCAGTTTTTTCCCCAGGGGGGCTGGAGATACGCAGTATTTT. This sequence encodes CASSFFPRGAGDTQYF.

This clonotype was detected a few times. The chain carries TRBV20-1 and TRBJ1-1; TRBD1 might be the D (5 bases). The germline V gene encodes CDR1 DFQATT and CDR2 SNEGSKA (reference sequence). Trimming cost V 5 bases and J 4 bases, with 14 bases left between them. The CDR3 extends over 13 amino acids. The DNA of the CDR3 is TGCAGTGCTCCCGGGCTCGGGGGCACTGAAGCTTTCTTT. Protein product: CSAPGLGGTEAFF.

This chain links TRBV12-3 or TRBV12-4 with TRBJ2-3, with D unresolved. CDR3 size: 13 residues. Trimming shortened V by 2 bases and J by 5 bases, and 8 bases separated the two germline ends. CDR3 amino acids: CASSLRLEDTQYF. The CDR3 coding sequence is TGTGCCAGCAGTTTACGGCTAGAAGATACGCAGTATTTT.

V usage is TRBV7-6 and J usage is TRBJ1-6, with unresolved D. This CDR3 comprises 14 residues. Between the trimmed V and J ends, which lost 3 bases and 5 bases, there was a span of 8 bases. Looked up from germline, CDR1 is SGHVS and CDR2 is FNYEAQ. CDR3 loop: CASSFGVDNSPLHF. For the CDR3, the DNA is TGTGCCAGCAGCTTCGGGGTAGATAATTCACCCCTCCACTTT.

The rearrangement links TRBV6-5 to TRBJ2-7; D is uncertain. CDR3 length: 15 residues. Looked up from germline, CDR1 is MNHEY and CDR2 is SVGAGI. Deletions cut 0 bases from V and 2 bases from J, with 11 bases between. Here the CDR3 reads CASSYSPLRPYEQYF. CDR3 in DNA: TGTGCCAGCAGTTACTCGCCTCTACGACCCTACGAGCAGTACTTC.